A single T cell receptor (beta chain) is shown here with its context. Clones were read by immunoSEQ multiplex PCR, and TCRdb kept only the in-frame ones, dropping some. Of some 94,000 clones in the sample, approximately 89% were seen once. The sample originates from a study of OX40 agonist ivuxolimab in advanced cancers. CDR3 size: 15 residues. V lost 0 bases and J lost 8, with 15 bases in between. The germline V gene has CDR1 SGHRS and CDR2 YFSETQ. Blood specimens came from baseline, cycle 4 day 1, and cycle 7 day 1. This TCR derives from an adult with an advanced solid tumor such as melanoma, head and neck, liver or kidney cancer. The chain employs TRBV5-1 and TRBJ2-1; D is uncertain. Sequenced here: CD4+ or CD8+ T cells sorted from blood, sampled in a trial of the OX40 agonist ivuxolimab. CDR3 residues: CASSLADRYWDEQFF. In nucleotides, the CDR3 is TGCGCCAGCAGCTTGGCCGACCGATATTGGGATGAGCAGTTCTTC.